What follows are 15 T cell receptor beta chains derived from one specimen sequenced in a study of cytomegalovirus exposure and HLA in healthy donors (dated by TCRdb to the late 2010s). The library was built by means of the immunoSEQ multiplex PCR assay. The multiplex PCR relied on a mix of 60 forward primers for TCR Vbeta segments and 13 reverse primers for TCR Jbeta segments. TCRdb retrieved this table from immuneACCESS and kept in-frame rearrangements only. Not all clones are present; in checked studies, unresolved V genes account for under half, and no reason is known for the remainder. The sample records under 200,000 clones, roughly 78% of which are singletons. In total, the top ten clones hold 0.69% of the sample. The sample was PBMCs. The receptors derive from a middle-aged woman in good health and CMV-seronegative.

The V and J genes are TRBV7-2 and TRBJ2-1, with 7 bases lining up with TRBD2. In germline, CDR1 is SGHTA, CDR2 FQGNSA. This CDR3 has 14 residues. Germline trimming cut 7 bases from V and 8 bases from J; bases unmatched to any gene: 11. In DNA form, the CDR3 reads TGTGCCAGCAAAGAGGGAGGGCTTGGGGATGAGCAGTTCTTC. Encoded protein: CASKEGGLGDEQFF.

This clone was observed a few times. V and J are TRBV7-8 and TRBJ1-4; no reliable D call. Trimming removed 4 bases from V and 7 bases from J, with 16 bases in between. Germline V gene lookup returns CDR1 SGHVS and CDR2 FQNEAQ. The CDR3 loop spans 15 amino acids. The CDR3 DNA reads TGTGCCAGCAGCTCGCTGCGGGAGATGGGTGAAAAACTGTTTTTT. This codes for CASSSLREMGEKLFF.

V and J are TRBV5-1 and TRBJ2-5, with D maybe TRBD1 (6 bases). The J call could be wrong; TRBJ2-7 is a better fit for the DNA end. The CDR3 contains 13 residues. Per germline, CDR1 SGHRS and CDR2 YFSETQ. CDR3: CASSFTGPLEQYF. CDR3 DNA sequence: TGCGCCAGCAGCTTCACAGGGCCCCTCGAGCAGTACTTC.

The chain recombines TRBV15 with TRBJ2-7, with TRBD1 matching 7 bases. V lost 4 bases and J lost 0; bases outside the gene matches: 9. CDR3 length: 16 residues. From germline, CDR1 is LNHNV and CDR2 YYDKDF (reference sequence). CDR3 bases: TGTGCCACCAGCAAACCCGACAGGGCGACCTCCTACGAGCAGTACTTC. Protein: CATSKPDRATSYEQYF. The full variable domain, rest sourced from reference TRBV15 and TRBJ2-7, is DAMVIQNPRYQVTQFGKPVTLSCSQTLNHNVMYWYQQKSSQAPKLLFHYYDKDFNNEADTPDNFQSRRPNTSFCFLDIRSPGLGDTAMYLCATSKPDRATSYEQYFGPGTRLTVT.

The V gene is TRBV6-1, the J gene TRBJ2-1; D perhaps matches TRBD1 (6 bases). V gave up 4 bases and J gave up 3 bases, with 13 bases separating them. The CDR3 spans 15 residues. Germline values: CDR1 MNHNS, CDR2 SASEGT. The CDR3 nucleotides read TGTGCCAGCAGTGCATTGTCGGACAGCTACAATGAGCAGTTCTTC. Protein sequence: CASSALSDSYNEQFF.

The V and J genes are TRBV7-9 and TRBJ2-7; the D gene is possibly TRBD2 (5 bases). V dropped 1 base and J dropped 12 bases, with 10 bases sitting between them. Germline CDR1 reads SEHNR; CDR2 reads FQNEAQ (reference sequence). The CDR3 is 11 amino acids. CDR3 in amino acids: CASSLEQAVYF. CDR3 nucleotides: TGTGCCAGCAGCTTAGAGCAAGCGGTGTACTTC.

As for this clone: The sample has other DNA sequences that encode this CDR3 too. CDR3 coding DNA: TGCAGCGTTGAACTTCAGGGTAGCAATCAGCCCCAGCATTTT. Translated: CSVELQGSNQPQHF. This chain uses TRBV29-1 with TRBJ1-5, with TRBD1 as a possible D gene (5 bases). The CDR3 covers 14 residues. Trimming took off 2 bases at V and 0 bases at J, with 8 bases between the two ends. Germline CDR1 is SQVTM and CDR2 is ANQGSEA.

In its sample, this clone was seen a few times. The chain links TRBV6-5 to TRBJ1-6, with D possibly being TRBD1 (6 bases). This CDR3 has 14 residues. CDR1 and CDR2 from the germline V gene are MNHEY and SVGAGI. The V end was cut by 4 bases, the J end by 6 bases, with 10 bases between. The chain's CDR3 is CASSFGQSNSPLHF. The DNA for the CDR3 is TGTGCCAGCAGTTTCGGACAGTCTAATTCACCCCTCCACTTT.

The gene calls are TRBV9 and TRBJ1-1; no clear D. V lost 6 bases and J lost 3, with 15 bases in between. Germline-derived CDR1 and CDR2 are SGDLS and YYNGEE. There are 14 residues in the CDR3. The CDR3 region has the DNA TGTGCCAGCAACGGCGGGAGGTCTGACACTGAAGCTTTCTTT. It encodes CASNGGRSDTEAFF.

The chain is built from TRBV29-1 and TRBJ2-6; maybe TRBD2 (6 bases). V was trimmed by 5 bases and J by 0 bases, leaving 14 bases between them. Germline-derived CDR1 and CDR2 are SQVTM and ANQGSEA. The CDR3 is 16 amino acids. Written as DNA, the CDR3 is TGCAGCGTTTATGGCGGGGACGACTCTGGGGCCAACGTCCTGACTTTC. Translation: CSVYGGDDSGANVLTF.

This clone was found once. The genes are TRBV18 and TRBJ1-2, with 10 bases fitting TRBD1. Germline V gives CDR1 KGHSH, CDR2 LQKENI. V shed 6 bases and J 4 bases; nucleotides not matched to a gene: 8. The CDR3 covers 15 residues. The CDR3 bases are TGTGCCAGCTCTGAGACAGGGGGCGCGGGCTATGGCTACACCTTC. It encodes CASSETGGAGYGYTF.

This clone was observed a few times. This sequence joins TRBV5-6 and TRBJ2-7; D remains ambiguous. This CDR3 is 12 amino acids long. CDR1 and CDR2 from the germline V gene are SGHDT and YYEEEE. The V end was cut by 2 bases, the J end by 0 bases, with 3 bases between. The CDR3, as DNA: TGTGCCAGCAGCTTCGGCTCCTACGAGCAGTACTTC. Its translation: CASSFGSYEQYF.

This rearrangement joins TRBV6-5 to TRBJ2-5; TRBD1 matches at 9 bases. CDR3 size: 15 residues. Trimming took 5 bases from V and 4 from J; bases not matched to a gene: 8. In germline, CDR1 is MNHEY, CDR2 SVGAGI. CDR3 bases: TGTGCCAGCAGTACAGGGGGCGAAACGGCAGAGACCCAGTACTTC. Its protein is CASSTGGETAETQYF.

The chain is built from TRBV9 and TRBJ2-1, with D perhaps TRBD2 (5 bases). CDR3 size: 15 residues. With 0 bases removed from V and 2 bases from J, the gap between germline ends came to 9 bases. Looked up from germline, CDR1 is SGDLS and CDR2 is YYNGEE. CDR3 DNA sequence: TGTGCCAGCAGCGTAGATGAGGGCGCCTACAATGAGCAGTTCTTC. Encoded protein: CASSVDEGAYNEQFF.

V is TRBV9 and J is TRBJ1-2, with D unresolved. The V and J ends lost 1 base and 8 bases respectively, with 12 bases between them. The CDR3 covers 13 residues. Germline V lookup: CDR1 SGDLS, CDR2 YYNGEE. The CDR3 loop reads CASSVSPFGGYTF. The CDR3 coding sequence is TGTGCCAGCAGCGTATCCCCTTTTGGCGGCTACACCTTC.